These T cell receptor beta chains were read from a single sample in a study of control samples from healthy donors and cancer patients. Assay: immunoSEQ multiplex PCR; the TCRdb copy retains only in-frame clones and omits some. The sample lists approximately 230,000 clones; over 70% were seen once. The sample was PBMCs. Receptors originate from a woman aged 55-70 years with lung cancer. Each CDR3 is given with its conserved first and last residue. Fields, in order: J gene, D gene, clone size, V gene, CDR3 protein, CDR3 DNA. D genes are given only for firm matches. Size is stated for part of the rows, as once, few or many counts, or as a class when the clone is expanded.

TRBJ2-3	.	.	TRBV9	CASSVAQKYTQYF	TGTGCCAGCAGCGTCGCTCAAAAGTATACGCAGTATTTT
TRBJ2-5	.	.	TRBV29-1	CSVDPGEETQYF	TGCAGCGTTGACCCAGGAGAAGAGACCCAGTACTTC
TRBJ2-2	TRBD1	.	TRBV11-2	CASSLGTGGTGELFF	TGTGCCAGCAGCTTAGGGACAGGGGGTACCGGGGAGCTGTTTTTT
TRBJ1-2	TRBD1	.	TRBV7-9	CASSLIFGTGVAFGYTF	TGTGCCAGCAGCTTAATCTTCGGGACAGGGGTCGCCTTCGGCTACACCTTC
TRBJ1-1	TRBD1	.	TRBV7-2	CASSDRRTGGYVAEAFF	TGTGCCAGCAGCGATAGACGGACAGGGGGTTATGTGGCTGAAGCTTTCTTT
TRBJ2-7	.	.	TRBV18	CASPRTDSPYEQYF	TGTGCCAGCCCGAGGACAGATAGTCCCTACGAGCAGTACTTC
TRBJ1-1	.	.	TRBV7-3	CASSSTPGLESEAFF	TGTGCCAGCAGCTCTACCCCCGGGTTAGAATCTGAAGCTTTCTTT
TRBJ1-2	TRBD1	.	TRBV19	CASSPGGFSDGYTF	TGTGCCAGTAGCCCAGGGGGCTTCTCGGATGGCTACACCTTC
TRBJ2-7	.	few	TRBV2	CASSGKPYEQYF	TGTGCCAGCAGTGGCAAGCCCTACGAGCAGTACTTC
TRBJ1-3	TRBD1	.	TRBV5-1	CASSLGKTGLNTIYF	TGCGCCAGCAGCTTGGGGAAGACAGGGCTAAACACCATATATTTT
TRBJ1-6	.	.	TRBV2	CASTPQKVPGSPLHF	TGTGCCAGCACCCCCCAAAAAGTTCCGGGTTCACCCCTCCACTTT
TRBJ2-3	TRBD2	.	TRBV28	CASSPTSGASTDTQYF	TGTGCCAGCAGCCCTACTAGCGGGGCCAGCACAGATACGCAGTATTTT
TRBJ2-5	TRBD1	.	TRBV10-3	CAIRHGQGEETQYF	TGTGCCATCAGACATGGACAGGGGGAAGAGACCCAGTACTTC
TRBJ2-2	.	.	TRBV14	CASSHLGVTGELFF	TGTGCCAGCAGCCACCTCGGCGTCACCGGGGAGCTGTTTTTT
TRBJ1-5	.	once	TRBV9	CASSVGTVGNQPQHF	TGTGCCAGCAGCGTAGGGACAGTCGGCAATCAGCCCCAGCATTTT
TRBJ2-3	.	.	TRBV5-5	CASSFRPSSTDTQYF	TGTGCCAGCAGCTTCCGGCCCTCTAGCACAGATACGCAGTATTTT
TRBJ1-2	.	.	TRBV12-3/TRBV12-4	CASSLTVNYGYTF	TGTGCCAGCAGTTTAACAGTTAACTATGGCTACACCTTC
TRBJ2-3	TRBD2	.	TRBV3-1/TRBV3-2	CASSQEPPGLVTDTQYF	TGTGCCAGCAGCCAAGAACCTCCGGGACTAGTAACAGATACGCAGTATTTT
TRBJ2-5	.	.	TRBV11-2	CASTVSQGETQYF	TGTGCCAGCACCGTAAGCCAGGGGGAGACCCAGTACTTC
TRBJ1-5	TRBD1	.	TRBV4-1	CASSLLRDRDQPQHF	TGCGCCAGCAGCCTCCTCCGGGACAGAGATCAGCCCCAGCATTTT
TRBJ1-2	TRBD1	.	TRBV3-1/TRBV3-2	CASSHLTGSGPISNYGYTF	TGTGCCAGCAGCCATCTGACAGGGAGTGGGCCGATTTCTAACTATGGCTACACCTTC
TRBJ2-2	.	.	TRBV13	CASSTPRGTNTGELFF	TGTGCCAGCAGCACCCCGCGCGGAACGAACACCGGGGAGCTGTTTTTT
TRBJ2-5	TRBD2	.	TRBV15	CATSRAGSGRQYF	TGTGCCACCAGCAGAGCGGGTAGCGGGAGACAGTACTTC
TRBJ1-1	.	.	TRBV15	CATSREGSSGMNTEAFF	TGTGCCACCAGCAGAGAAGGTTCGTCAGGGATGAACACTGAAGCTTTCTTT
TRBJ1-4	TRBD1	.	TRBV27	CASTWTGTRRTNEKLFF	TGTGCCAGCACCTGGACAGGGACTCGGAGAACTAATGAAAAACTGTTTTTT
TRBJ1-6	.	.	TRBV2	CAMSMREGSPLHF	TGTGCCATGTCGATGAGGGAGGGTTCACCCCTCCACTTT
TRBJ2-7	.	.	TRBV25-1	CASSETGLQPYEQYF	TGTGCCAGCAGTGAAACCGGGCTTCAGCCTTACGAGCAGTACTTC
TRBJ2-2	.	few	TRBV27	CASSFKNTGELFF	TGTGCCAGCAGTTTTAAGAACACCGGGGAGCTGTTTTTT
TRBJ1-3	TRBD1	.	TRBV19	CASKGQGRYRSGNTIYF	TGTGCCAGCAAGGGACAGGGACGCTACCGCTCTGGAAACACCATATATTTT
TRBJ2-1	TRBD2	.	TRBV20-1	CSASRGGSSYNEQFF	TGCAGTGCTAGTCGCGGCGGGAGCTCCTACAATGAGCAGTTCTTC
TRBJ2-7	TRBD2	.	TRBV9	CASSPETGLAGDPYEQYF	TGTGCCAGCAGCCCCGAGACGGGACTAGCGGGGGATCCCTACGAGCAGTACTTC
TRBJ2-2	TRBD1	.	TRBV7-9	CASSPTGKENTGELFF	TGTGCCAGCAGCCCGACAGGGAAAGAGAACACCGGGGAGCTGTTTTTT
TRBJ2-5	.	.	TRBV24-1	CATSDLPAGQQETQYF	TGTGCCACCAGTGATTTACCAGCGGGCCAGCAAGAGACCCAGTACTTC
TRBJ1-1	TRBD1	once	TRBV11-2	CASSFLRGPFEAFF	TGTGCCAGCAGCTTTCTCAGGGGGCCCTTTGAAGCTTTCTTT
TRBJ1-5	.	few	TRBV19	CASSIGEGEPSNQPQHF	TGTGCCAGTAGTATAGGTGAGGGGGAGCCGAGCAATCAGCCCCAGCATTTT
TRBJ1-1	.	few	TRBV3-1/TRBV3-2	CASSQLLNTEAFF	TGTGCCAGCAGCCAATTGCTGAACACTGAAGCTTTCTTT
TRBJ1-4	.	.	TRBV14	CASSRQVPPGKLFF	TGTGCCAGCAGCCGCCAGGTCCCACCGGGGAAACTGTTTTTT
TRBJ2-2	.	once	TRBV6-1	CASSELYTGELFF	TGTGCCAGCAGTGAGTTATACACCGGGGAGCTGTTTTTT
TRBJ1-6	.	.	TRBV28	CASSSRDSSSYNSPLHF	TGTGCCAGCAGTTCCAGAGACTCGAGCTCCTATAATTCACCCCTCCACTTT
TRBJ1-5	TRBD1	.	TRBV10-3	CAISNLGGGNQPQHF	TGTGCCATCAGCAACTTAGGGGGCGGCAATCAGCCCCAGCATTTT
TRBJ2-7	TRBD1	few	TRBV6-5	CATAPHRGSSYEQYF	TGTGCCACAGCCCCTCACAGGGGTTCCTCCTACGAGCAGTACTTC
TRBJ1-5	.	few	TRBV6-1	CASSDGGVLYNQPQHF	TGTGCCAGCAGTGATGGAGGGGTGCTTTACAATCAGCCCCAGCATTTT